The 10 T cell receptor beta chains listed next were all sequenced from one sample in a study of shared clonotypes between healthy human individuals. The data were produced by immunoSEQ multiplex PCR, yet TCRdb's version contains in-frame clones alone and is incomplete. The table has hundreds of thousands of clones, less than 98% seen once. The sample consisted of naive CD4+ T cells sorted from blood. The sample's subset: CD45RA+ positively selected. These receptors originate from a woman in her 30s in good health.

This chain uses TRBV5-6 with TRBJ2-4, with TRBD1 as a possible D gene (6 bases). CDR3 length equals 16 residues. CDR1 and CDR2 (germline): SGHDT, YYEEEE. Trimming took off 1 base at V and 3 bases at J, with 14 bases between the two ends. CDR3 sequence (DNA): TGTGCCAGCAGCTTGTACAGGGTCGTGGGCAAAAACATTCAGTACTTC. It yields the protein CASSLYRVVGKNIQYF.

The chain recombines TRBV6-1 with TRBJ1-1, with TRBD1 as a possible D gene (6 bases). Trimming shortened V by 0 bases and J by 4 bases, and 9 bases separated the two germline ends. CDR1 is MNHNS and CDR2 is SASEGT in the germline V gene. This CDR3 has 14 amino acids. The CDR3 coding sequence is TGTGCCAGCAGTGAAGCGAAGGGGGTCACTGAAGCTTTCTTT. Translation: CASSEAKGVTEAFF.

The CDR3 protein is CASSPPPGTEAFF. As DNA, the CDR3 is TGTGCCAGCAGTCCCCCCCCGGGCACTGAAGCTTTCTTT. The V call is TRBV27, the J call TRBJ1-1; unclear D gene. This CDR3 has 13 amino acids. Germline assignment: CDR1 MNHEY and CDR2 SMNVEV (reference sequence). Trimming removed 5 bases at V and 4 bases at J, with 11 bases between.

The sample holds one count of this clone. The chain combines TRBV5-4 with TRBJ2-7, with 9 bases fitting TRBD2. The germline CDR1 and CDR2 sequences are SGHNT and YYREEE (reference sequence). V lost 4 bases to trimming and J lost 6 bases; unmatched junction nucleotides: 11. The CDR3 sequence is 15 residues long. The CDR3 DNA follows: TGTGCCAGCAGCCCAGCGGGAGGCCTACGATCCGAGCAGTACTTC. Its protein is CASSPAGGLRSEQYF.

The genes are TRBV7-2 and TRBJ2-2; no clear D. The CDR3 covers 13 residues. V was shortened by 4 bases and J by 7 bases, with 10 bases between the two germline ends. Per the germline V gene, CDR1 is SGHTA and CDR2 is FQGNSA. CDR3 amino acids: CASSSTSGGELFF. In DNA form, the CDR3 reads TGTGCCAGCAGCTCCACCTCGGGCGGGGAGCTGTTTTTT.

CDR3 coding DNA: TGTGCCATCAGTGTACTAGCGGGAGGCAATGAGCAGTTCTTC. Its translation is CAISVLAGGNEQFF. The chain has TRBV10-3 and TRBJ2-1, with 12 bases identical to TRBD2. The CDR3 length is 14 residues. V trimming: 4 bases; J trimming: 6 bases; junction bases outside the gene matches: 1. CDR1 ENHRY and CDR2 SYGVKD come from the germline V gene.

The chain carries TRBV30 and TRBJ1-3, with no clear D. V lost 5 bases, J lost 0 bases, and 8 bases lay in between. Germline V CDR1 and CDR2: GTSNPN, SVGIG (reference sequence). The CDR3 is 13 amino acids. DNA for the CDR3: TGTGCCTGGGGCCCGAGCTCTGGAAACACCATATATTTT. This codes for CAWGPSSGNTIYF.

The rearrangement uses TRBV6-5 and TRBJ1-2; D ambiguous. Trimming left V 0 bases short and J 8 bases short, with 10 bases between. The CDR3 is made up of 13 amino acids. CDR1 MNHEY and CDR2 SVGAGI come from the germline V gene. The CDR3: CASSYSISGGYTF. CDR3 DNA sequence: TGTGCCAGCAGTTACTCAATATCGGGAGGCTACACCTTC.

V is TRBV6-6 and J is TRBJ2-7, with 8 bases lining up with TRBD2. The CDR3 is 14 amino acids. J was trimmed by 2 bases and V by 5 bases; bases with no gene match: 5. The germline V gene encodes CDR1 MNHNY and CDR2 SVGAGI (reference sequence). CDR3 bases: TGTGCCAGCAGTGAGTTAGCGGGACCCTACGAGCAGTACTTC. This translates into CASSELAGPYEQYF.

The DNA for the CDR3 is TGCGCCAGCACCAAGACTAGCGGGAGGTCAAATGAGCAGTTCTTC. Translating it yields CASTKTSGRSNEQFF. The rearrangement joins TRBV5-1 to TRBJ2-1; 13 bases match TRBD2. V shed 6 bases, J shed 7 bases, and the junction held 7 bases outside the gene matches. The CDR3 runs to 15 residues. Germline V lookup: CDR1 SGHRS, CDR2 YFSETQ.